Described below is a single T cell receptor beta chain sequence and its context. Authors' data handling: Researchers report that nucleated cell counts were estimated from reference gene primer amplification. Clones were sequenced by immunoSEQ multiplex PCR, and TCRdb holds only the in-frame ones, with some missing. D and trimming were read from the DNA, whereas the V and J calls and clone size are those reported in that table. The sample holds about 150,000 clones, 84% seen once. This specimen belongs to a study of blood T cell repertoires in COVID-19. Study-level background: Acute and convalescent COVID-19 samples came from the United States, Italy and Spain.

In germline, CDR1 is SGHDN, CDR2 FVKESK. The V and J ends lost 5 bases and 3 bases respectively, with 10 bases between them. CDR3 length: 13 amino acids. Sequencing was carried out using peripheral blood. The genes are TRBV14 and TRBJ1-1; no firm D call. This receptor was identified in a man under 40 with COVID-19, enrolled during active disease. CDR3 loop: CASSSQEYTEAFF. The CDR3 DNA follows: TGTGCCAGCAGCAGCCAAGAATACACTGAAGCTTTCTTT.